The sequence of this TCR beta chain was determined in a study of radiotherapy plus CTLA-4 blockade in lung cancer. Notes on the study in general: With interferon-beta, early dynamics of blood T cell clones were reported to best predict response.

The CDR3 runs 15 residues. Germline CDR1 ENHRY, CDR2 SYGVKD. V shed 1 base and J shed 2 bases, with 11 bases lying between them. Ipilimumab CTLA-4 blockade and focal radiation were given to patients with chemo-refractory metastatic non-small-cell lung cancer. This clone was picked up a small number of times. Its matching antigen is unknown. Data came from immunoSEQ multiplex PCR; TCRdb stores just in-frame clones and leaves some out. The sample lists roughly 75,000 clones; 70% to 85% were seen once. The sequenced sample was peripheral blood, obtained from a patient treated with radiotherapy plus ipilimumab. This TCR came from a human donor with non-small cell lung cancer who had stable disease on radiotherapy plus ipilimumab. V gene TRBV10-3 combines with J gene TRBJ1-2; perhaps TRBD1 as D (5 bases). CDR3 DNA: TGTGCCATCAGTGAGTACCAGGGATCGAACTATGGCTACACCTTC. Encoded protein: CAISEYQGSNYGYTF.